This passage covers 27 T cell receptor beta chains from one sample sequenced in a study of OX40 agonist ivuxolimab in advanced cancers. The table came from immunoSEQ multiplex PCR; TCRdb's copy has only in-frame clones and leaves some out. In the table there are tens of thousands of clones, 73% of which are singletons. The input for sequencing was CD4+ or CD8+ T cells sorted from blood, taken in a trial of the OX40 agonist ivuxolimab. The receptors derive from an adult with an advanced solid tumor such as melanoma, head and neck, liver or kidney cancer.

This rearrangement joins TRBV29-1 to TRBJ2-1; D might be TRBD1 (5 bases). The CDR3 loop spans 16 amino acids. Trimming shortened V by 4 bases and J by 0 bases, and 16 bases separated the two germline ends. In germline, CDR1 is SQVTM, CDR2 ANQGSEA. In nucleotides, the CDR3 is TGCAGCGTTGTAACAGGAGAGGCCAGCTCCTACAATGAGCAGTTCTTC. It encodes CSVVTGEASSYNEQFF.

The chain uses TRBV28 and TRBJ1-1, with TRBD1 as a possible D gene (6 bases). The CDR3 is 15 amino acids. Germline V lookup: CDR1 MDHEN, CDR2 SYDVKM. V was trimmed by 6 bases and J by 0 bases, leaving 14 bases between them. CDR3 DNA: TGTGCCAGCAGCCATTACAGGGAAATGAACACTGAAGCTTTCTTT. This gives the protein CASSHYREMNTEAFF. Full variable domain (missing parts from reference TRBV28 and TRBJ1-1): DVKVTQSSRYLVKRTGEKVFLECVQDMDHENMFWYRQDPGLGLRLIYFSYDVKMKEKGDIPEGYSVSREKKERFSLILESASTNQTSMYLCASSHYREMNTEAFFGQGTRLTVV.

This clone has at least ten counts. This sequence joins TRBV7-9 and TRBJ2-2; 8 positions match TRBD1. The germline CDR1 and CDR2 sequences are SEHNR and FQNEAQ (reference sequence). There are 15 residues in the CDR3. Unmatched junction bases numbered 7, after V lost 5 bases and J lost 5 bases. The CDR3 DNA reads as TGTGCCAGCAGCCCCCAGGGGGCGGTTACCGGGGAGCTGTTTTTT. Its protein product is CASSPQGAVTGELFF.

Only one count was recorded for this clone. CDR3 nucleotide sequence: TGTGCCACCTGCGACCGGGACTACTCCTACAATGAGCAGTTCTTC. Translated, it gives CATCDRDYSYNEQFF. The chain uses TRBV10-3 and TRBJ2-1; 7 nucleotides match TRBD2. The CDR3 spans 15 residues. V lost 10 bases and J lost 0; bases outside the gene matches: 9. Germline V gene sequence: CDR1 ENHRY, CDR2 SYGVKD.

This CDR3 is CASSYGDQETQYF. DNA for the CDR3: TGTGCCAGCAGTTACGGTGATCAAGAGACCCAGTACTTC. The chain employs TRBV6-6 and TRBJ2-5; D is uncertain. Germline lookup yields CDR1 MNHNY and CDR2 SVGAGI (reference sequence). CDR3 length equals 13 residues. V lost 2 bases, J lost 2 bases, and 6 bases lay in between.

This chain uses TRBV7-6 with TRBJ1-4; D is perhaps TRBD1 (6 bases). CDR1 and CDR2 (germline): SGHVS, FNYEAQ. The CDR3 is 14 residues long. The V end lost 6 bases, the J end lost 8 bases, and 16 bases lay between the germline ends. CDR3 DNA sequence: TGTGCCAGCAGGCCCGGGACACCGACCGAAAAACTGTTTTTT. Its protein product is CASRPGTPTEKLFF.

The rearrangement uses TRBV4-3 and TRBJ1-2; 7 positions agree with TRBD1. The V segment lost 1 base and the J segment 5 bases; nucleotides outside the gene matches: 7. Germline V lookup: CDR1 LGHNA, CDR2 YSLEER. This CDR3 region has 15 residues. CDR3 amino acids: CASSQGPSGGYGYTF. The CDR3 region has the DNA TGCGCCAGCAGCCAAGGCCCGTCAGGGGGATATGGCTACACCTTC.

The chain is built from TRBV15 and TRBJ2-3, with D maybe TRBD1 (5 bases). The V end lost 4 bases, the J end lost 0 bases, and 17 bases lay between the germline ends. Germline lookup yields CDR1 LNHNV and CDR2 YYDKDF (reference sequence). The CDR3 has 17 amino acids. CDR3 protein: CATSTFPRDVSTDTQYF. CDR3 DNA: TGTGCCACCAGCACCTTCCCCAGGGATGTGAGCACAGATACGCAGTATTTT.

J is TRBJ2-7 and V is TRBV14, with a tentative D call TRBD1 (6 bases). Trimming took off 0 bases at V and 3 bases at J, with 15 bases between the two ends. This CDR3 has 16 amino acids. Germline assignment: CDR1 SGHDN and CDR2 FVKESK. The CDR3 bases are TGTGCCAGCAGCCAAGATGTCGGGACAACTCTCTACGAGCAGTACTTC. This translates into CASSQDVGTTLYEQYF.

This clone came up a few times. The V and J genes are TRBV4-2 and TRBJ1-1; D remains ambiguous. This CDR3 contains 15 residues. Trimming took 5 bases from V and 2 from J, leaving 15 bases between them. Germline values: CDR1 LGHNA, CDR2 YNFKEQ. The CDR3 sequence is CASSFVGQLNTEAFF. The CDR3 DNA follows: TGTGCCAGCAGCTTCGTAGGGCAGTTAAACACTGAAGCTTTCTTT.

This sequence joins TRBV5-6 and TRBJ1-4; D is unresolved. CDR1 is SGHDT, CDR2 YYEEEE, per germline. This CDR3 is built from 12 residues. V lost 1 base and J 7 bases, leaving 5 bases between the germline ends. CDR3 in DNA: TGTGCCAGCAGCTTGCCAGGTGAAAAACTGTTTTTT. Its protein is CASSLPGEKLFF.

As for this clone: Other DNA sequences in this sample translate to the same CDR3. The chain carries TRBV6-6 and TRBJ2-7, with TRBD2 matching over 8 bases. Trimming took 5 bases from V and 2 from J; bases not matched to a gene: 8. The CDR3 totals 15 residues. CDR1 and CDR2 from the germline V gene are MNHNY and SVGAGI (reference sequence). CDR3 DNA: TGTGCCAGCAGTGTAGCGGGGCGCTCGACCTACGAGCAGTACTTC. It is translated as CASSVAGRSTYEQYF.

V gene TRBV28 combines with J gene TRBJ1-2, with 8 positions matching TRBD1. V lost 3 bases and J lost 8; bases outside the gene matches: 8. The germline gives CDR1 MDHEN, CDR2 SYDVKM. The CDR3 is 14 amino acids. CDR3 sequence reads: CASSLDREFAGYTF. In DNA form, the CDR3 reads TGTGCCAGCAGTTTGGACAGGGAATTTGCCGGCTACACCTTC.

The chain joins TRBV4-3 to TRBJ1-6; D may be TRBD1 (6 bases). Germline V gives CDR1 LGHNA, CDR2 YSLEER. The V gene lost 0 bases and the J gene lost 2 bases, with 14 bases spanning the gap. The CDR3 is 18 amino acids. Here the CDR3 reads CASSQDKWTVPYNSPLHF. The CDR3 DNA sequence: TGCGCCAGCAGCCAAGATAAATGGACAGTGCCCTATAATTCACCCCTCCACTTT.

Regarding this clone: An end of the junction does not agree with germline; a read error may underlie this. The V and J genes are TRBV4-1 and TRBJ2-1; 15 bases are a match to TRBD2. This CDR3 is built from 17 residues. The germline CDR1 and CDR2 sequences are MGHRA and YSYEKL. CDR3 sequence: CASSRGTSGGSYNEQFF. CDR3 nucleotide sequence: TGCGCCAGCAGCCGAGGGACTAGCGGGGGGTCCTATAATGAGCAGTTCTTC.

This sequence joins TRBV4-2 and TRBJ1-5; the D is unclear. The CDR3 extends over 15 amino acids. Looked up from germline, CDR1 is LGHNA and CDR2 is YNFKEQ. V lost 0 bases and J lost 1, with 7 bases in between. The CDR3 sequence is CASSQESGSNQPQHF. The CDR3 DNA sequence: TGTGCCAGCAGCCAAGAATCTGGGAGCAATCAGCCCCAGCATTTT.

This chain connects TRBV28 to TRBJ1-3; weak D call: TRBD1 (6 bases). V was shortened by 3 bases and J by 0 bases, with 18 bases between the two germline ends. CDR3 length: 18 residues. The germline V gene has CDR1 MDHEN and CDR2 SYDVKM. This CDR3 is CASSFPRTGLASGNTIYF. CDR3 nucleotides: TGTGCCAGCAGTTTCCCAAGAACAGGGCTGGCCTCTGGAAACACCATATATTTT.

The chain has TRBV4-1 and TRBJ1-2; tentative D call: TRBD1 (5 bases). CDR1 MGHRA and CDR2 YSYEKL come from the germline V gene. The CDR3 covers 18 residues. V was cut by 0 bases and J by 3 bases, with 20 bases left in between. The CDR3 loop reads CASSQETVEIGSDYGYTF. The DNA of the CDR3 is TGCGCCAGCAGCCAAGAGACAGTTGAGATAGGGAGTGACTATGGCTACACCTTC.

This chain uses TRBV7-6 with TRBJ2-7; 9 bases are a match to TRBD1. The J segment lost 5 bases and the V segment lost 5 bases, leaving 10 bases of the junction unmatched. The CDR3 totals 15 residues. Looked up from germline, CDR1 is SGHVS and CDR2 is FNYEAQ. The CDR3 is CASSPWDRENDEQYF. In DNA, the CDR3 is TGTGCCAGCAGCCCCTGGGACAGGGAAAATGACGAGCAGTACTTC.

This chain uses TRBV13 with TRBJ2-5, with 9 nucleotides matching TRBD1. Germline CDR1 is PRHDT and CDR2 is FYEKMQ (reference sequence). The CDR3 spans 16 residues. Trimming at V came to 6 bases and at J to 3 bases, leaving 11 bases not matched to a gene. The CDR3 coding sequence is TGTGCCAGCAGTAATACAGGGGGCGCCGGGGAAGAGACCCAGTACTTC. Protein sequence: CASSNTGGAGEETQYF.

CDR3 sequence reads: CASSKTTNVYEQYF. The CDR3 coding sequence is TGTGCCAGCAGTAAGACGACGAACGTCTACGAGCAGTACTTC. The V gene is TRBV2, the J gene TRBJ2-7, with D unclear. Trimming stripped 5 bases from V and 3 bases from J, with 14 bases between. The germline CDR1 and CDR2 sequences are SNHLY and FYNNEI. CDR3 length: 14 amino acids.

This clone was observed a few times. CDR3 sequence (DNA): TGTGCCAGCAGCTTACTAGGCTCAGCCTATGGCTACACCTTC. Translated: CASSLLGSAYGYTF. The chain employs TRBV7-8 and TRBJ1-2; no clear D gene. CDR1 is SGHVS and CDR2 is FQNEAQ in the germline V gene. V shed 2 bases and J shed 4 bases, with 11 bases lying between them. The CDR3 runs 14 residues.

The chain is built from TRBV27 and TRBJ2-1; D is unresolved. CDR1 and CDR2 from the germline V gene are MNHEY and SMNVEV (reference sequence). The ends were cut back, 6 bases at V and 0 bases at J, with 12 bases in the middle. The CDR3 extends over 15 amino acids. DNA for the CDR3: TGTGCCAGCAGGAACGGTCCGAGCTCCTACAATGAGCAGTTCTTC. Protein: CASRNGPSSYNEQFF.

The table lists this clone with a few counts. The chain uses TRBV11-1 and TRBJ1-2; 7 nucleotides match TRBD1. The CDR3 contains 16 residues. The V gene end was trimmed by 3 bases and the J gene end by 2 bases; junction bases not matched to a gene: 9. The V gene's germline CDR1 is SGHAT and CDR2 FQDESV (reference sequence). The CDR3 loop reads CASSFRGDWENYGYTF. CDR3 sequence (DNA): TGTGCCAGCAGCTTCAGGGGGGATTGGGAAAACTATGGCTACACCTTC.

The chain employs TRBV19 and TRBJ1-1, with D maybe TRBD1 (5 bases). The V end was cut by 6 bases, the J end by 7 bases, with 18 bases between. The CDR3 loop spans 14 amino acids. CDR1 LNHDA and CDR2 SQIVND come from the germline V gene (reference sequence). CDR3 sequence (DNA): TGTGCCAGTAGCTGGACGGGAATAGGGGATGAAGCTTTCTTT. It yields the protein CASSWTGIGDEAFF.

The genes are TRBV6-5 and TRBJ1-4; D gene unclear. With 7 bases removed from V and 4 bases from J, the gap between germline ends came to 10 bases. Germline CDR1 reads MNHEY; CDR2 reads SVGAGI. The CDR3 consists of 13 residues. CDR3 residues: CASTYSVNEKLFF. As DNA, the CDR3 is TGTGCCAGCACCTACAGTGTTAATGAAAAACTGTTTTTT.

Comment on this clone: One junction end disagrees with the germline gene, perhaps due to a read error. This rearrangement joins TRBV5-4 to TRBJ1-2, with 9 positions matching TRBD1. CDR1 and CDR2 (germline): SGHNT, YYREEE (reference sequence). This CDR3 has 15 amino acids. CDR3 sequence: CASSQGTGYRTGYTF. Written as DNA, the CDR3 is TGCGCCAGCAGCCAGGGGACAGGGTATCGGACCGGCTACACCTTC.